A single sample is the source of the 28 T cell receptor beta chains below, sequenced in a study of shared clonotypes between healthy human individuals. Method: immunoSEQ multiplex PCR; TCRdb's copy keeps in-frame clones and lacks some. Found here are over a million clones, more than 60% of them singletons; the top ten hold about 1.5%. The specimen was memory CD4+ T cells sorted from blood. Stated subset: CD45RA-negative fraction. All receptors derive from a man aged 18 to 30 in good health.

This chain uses TRBV29-1 with TRBJ1-1; D remains ambiguous. Germline lookup yields CDR1 SQVTM and CDR2 ANQGSEA. Trimming removed 6 bases from V and 0 bases from J, with 14 bases in between. The length of the CDR3 is 14 residues. The CDR3 region is CSVALGVLNTEAFF. DNA for the CDR3: TGCAGCGTAGCCCTTGGGGTCCTGAACACTGAAGCTTTCTTT.

This clone was detected only a few times. V is TRBV10-3 and J is TRBJ1-6, with 7 positions matching TRBD1. CDR3 length equals 13 residues. Germline assignment: CDR1 ENHRY and CDR2 SYGVKD. V dropped 8 bases and J dropped 5; count of bases not matched to a gene: 3. This chain's CDR3 is CAIGTAHNSPLHF. CDR3 coding DNA: TGTGCCATCGGGACAGCCCATAATTCACCCCTCCACTTT.

This chain connects TRBV28 to TRBJ1-5, with unresolved D. V lost 8 bases and J lost 5, with 16 bases in between. The CDR3 has 14 amino acids. Per the germline V gene, CDR1 is MDHEN and CDR2 is SYDVKM. This chain's CDR3 is CASHPADGYQPQHF. The CDR3 DNA is TGTGCCAGCCATCCCGCGGACGGATATCAGCCCCAGCATTTT.

This clone was detected once. The chain couples TRBV28 to TRBJ1-1; TRBD1 agrees at 7 bases. J lost 5 bases, V lost 4 bases, and 10 bases had no gene match. The CDR3 sequence is 15 residues long. Germline V gene data show CDR1 as MDHEN and CDR2 as SYDVKM. This CDR3 reads CASSSGGIGGTEAFF. CDR3 nucleotides: TGTGCCAGCAGTTCAGGGGGGATCGGAGGGACTGAAGCTTTCTTT.

The chain carries TRBV9 and TRBJ2-1; D ambiguous. CDR3 length: 13 amino acids. CDR1 and CDR2 (germline): SGDLS, YYNGEE. V lost 2 bases and J 2 bases, leaving 5 bases between the germline ends. CDR3 sequence: CASSVAPYNEQFF. The CDR3 nucleotides are TGTGCCAGCAGCGTTGCCCCCTACAATGAGCAGTTCTTC.

The chain has TRBV6-1 and TRBJ1-5, with 10 bases aligning to TRBD1. Germline lookup yields CDR1 MNHNS and CDR2 SASEGT. V dropped 6 bases and J dropped 0; count of bases not matched to a gene: 11. The CDR3 spans 18 residues. CDR3 DNA sequence: TGTGCCAGCAGGGAACCGGGACAGGGGTCTTATAGCAATCAGCCCCAGCATTTT. Its translation: CASREPGQGSYSNQPQHF.

This clone was counted once. The gene calls are TRBV10-3 and TRBJ2-5, with 10 bases matching TRBD2. V lost 3 bases to trimming and J lost 9 bases; unmatched junction nucleotides: 7. This CDR3 spans 14 amino acids. Per the germline V gene, CDR1 is ENHRY and CDR2 is SYGVKD. The CDR3 region has the DNA TGTGCCATCAGTGATCTCGGGACTAGCGATGCCCAGTACTTC. It yields the protein CAISDLGTSDAQYF.

The gene calls are TRBV5-8 and TRBJ1-1; D might be TRBD1 (5 bases). The V and J ends lost 1 base and 1 base respectively, with 8 bases between them. The V gene's germline CDR1 is SGHTS and CDR2 YDEGEE. The CDR3 loop spans 14 amino acids. The CDR3 coding sequence is TGTGCCAGCAGCTTGACAGGAACGAACACTGAAGCTTTCTTT. Translated, it gives CASSLTGTNTEAFF. The variable domain in full, with the rest retrieved from reference TRBV5-8 and TRBJ1-1, is EAGVTQSPTHLIKTRGQQATLRCSPISGHTSVYWYQQALGLGLQFLLWYDEGEERNRGNFPPRFSGRQFPNYSSELNVNALELEDSALYLCASSLTGTNTEAFFGQGTRLTVV.

This rearrangement joins TRBV18 to TRBJ1-2, with D perhaps TRBD1 (5 bases). V lost 1 base to trimming and J lost 6 bases, with 12 bases between them. In germline, CDR1 is KGHSH, CDR2 LQKENI. There are 14 residues in the CDR3. The CDR3 region is CASSPLAGSDGYTF. In DNA, the CDR3 is TGTGCCAGCTCACCACTCGCAGGGTCGGATGGCTACACCTTC.

This clone was seen many times. The V and J genes are TRBV28 and TRBJ1-2; perhaps TRBD1 as D (5 bases). The CDR3 is made up of 12 amino acids. CDR1 and CDR2 (germline): MDHEN, SYDVKM. V gave up 6 bases and J gave up 5 bases, with 10 bases separating them. This CDR3 is CASRTAVYGYTF. The CDR3, as DNA: TGTGCCAGCAGGACAGCGGTGTATGGCTACACCTTC.

The count of this clone is one. J is TRBJ2-7 and V is TRBV6-6; TRBD2 might be the D (6 bases). This CDR3 has 12 amino acids. CDR1 and CDR2 from the germline V gene are MNHNY and SVGAGI (reference sequence). The V and J ends lost 2 bases and 5 bases respectively, with 7 bases between them. The CDR3 region has the DNA TGTGCCAGCAGTTACGGGGGGAACGAGCAGTACTTC. Its protein is CASSYGGNEQYF.

The chain couples TRBV5-1 to TRBJ2-5, with TRBD2 matching over 10 bases. V was clipped by 0 bases and J by 8 bases; unmatched bases: 7. Germline V gene lookup returns CDR1 SGHRS and CDR2 YFSETQ. The CDR3 totals 15 residues. For the CDR3, the DNA is TGCGCCAGCAGCTTGGAACTAGCGGGGTCGGGCACCCAGTACTTC. Residues: CASSLELAGSGTQYF.

V gene TRBV10-1 combines with J gene TRBJ2-1; 9 nucleotides match TRBD2. The CDR3 totals 16 residues. Germline-derived CDR1 and CDR2 are WNHNN and SYGVQD (reference sequence). V shed 6 bases and J 4 bases; nucleotides not matched to a gene: 10. For the CDR3, the DNA is TGCGCCAGCAGCGAGGATAGCGGGGGCAGATACAATGAGCAGTTCTTC. Its protein is CASSEDSGGRYNEQFF.

J is TRBJ2-3 and V is TRBV7-2, with TRBD2 identical over 12 bases. V was pared by 2 bases and J by 6 bases, with 12 bases of the junction left unmatched. This CDR3 is 18 amino acids long. Germline V gives CDR1 SGHTA, CDR2 FQGNSA. The CDR3 is CASSLISTSGGRRDTQYF. For the CDR3, the DNA is TGTGCCAGCAGCTTAATATCAACTAGCGGGGGGAGGAGGGATACGCAGTATTTT. Drawing the rest from reference TRBV7-2 and TRBJ2-3, the complete variable domain is GAGVSQSPSNKVTEKGKDVELRCDPISGHTALYWYRQSLGQGLEFLIYFQGNSAPDKSGLPSDRFSAERTGGSVSTLTIQRTQQEDSAVYLCASSLISTSGGRRDTQYFGPGTRLTVL.

This chain links TRBV18 with TRBJ1-1, with unresolved D. The CDR3 totals 14 residues. Per germline, CDR1 KGHSH and CDR2 LQKENI. V dropped 2 bases and J dropped 1 base, with 8 bases sitting between them. CDR3 region: CASSPFMENTEAFF. CDR3 DNA: TGTGCCAGCTCACCATTCATGGAGAACACTGAAGCTTTCTTT.

The CDR3 region is CASSLASGDTGELFF. The CDR3 DNA reads as TGTGCCAGCAGCTTGGCTAGCGGGGACACCGGGGAGCTGTTTTTT. The V gene is TRBV5-4, the J gene TRBJ2-2; TRBD2 aligns across 9 bases. The CDR3 is 15 residues long. The germline gives CDR1 SGHNT, CDR2 YYREEE (reference sequence). Trimming cost V 0 bases and J 3 bases; bases outside gene matches: 0. The full variable domain, its missing parts supplied by reference TRBV5-4 and TRBJ2-2, is ETGVTQSPTHLIKTRGQQVTLRCSSQSGHNTVSWYQQALGQGPQFIFQYYREEENGRGNFPPRFSGLQFPNYSSELNVNALELDDSALYLCASSLASGDTGELFFGEGSRLTVL.

J is TRBJ2-1 and V is TRBV7-6, with TRBD2 as a possible D gene (6 bases). This CDR3 contains 12 residues. From germline, CDR1 is SGHVS and CDR2 FNYEAQ. The V gene lost 8 bases and the J gene lost 3 bases, with 8 bases spanning the gap. The CDR3 DNA reads as TGTGCCAGCGGCGGGGACTACAATGAGCAGTTCTTC. Translation gives CASGGDYNEQFF.

This rearrangement joins TRBV10-3 to TRBJ2-6, with unresolved D. Trimming cost V 8 bases and J 3 bases, with 5 bases left between them. CDR1 ENHRY and CDR2 SYGVKD come from the germline V gene. CDR3 length: 12 residues. CDR3 sequence reads: CAIEGGANVLTF. Written as DNA, the CDR3 is TGTGCCATCGAAGGTGGGGCCAACGTCCTGACTTTC.

The chain joins TRBV7-2 to TRBJ2-6; unclear D gene. From germline, CDR1 is SGHTA and CDR2 FQGNSA. This CDR3 has 16 amino acids. The V end lost 0 bases, the J end lost 2 bases, and 8 bases lay between the germline ends. The CDR3 sequence: CASSLAPTTGANVLTF. The CDR3 region has the DNA TGTGCCAGCAGCTTAGCCCCCACCACTGGGGCCAACGTCCTGACTTTC.

V usage is TRBV18 and J usage is TRBJ2-5, with D tentatively TRBD1 (5 bases). Per the germline V gene, CDR1 is KGHSH and CDR2 is LQKENI. The CDR3 runs 13 residues. The V end lost 3 bases, the J end lost 4 bases, and 9 bases lay between the germline ends. The CDR3 region is CASSPKDTETQYF. In DNA, the CDR3 is TGTGCCAGCTCACCGAAGGACACAGAGACCCAGTACTTC.

The genes are TRBV9 and TRBJ1-4; D remains unclear. The CDR3 extends over 15 amino acids. The V end was cut by 4 bases, the J end by 3 bases, with 13 bases between. Germline V gene lookup returns CDR1 SGDLS and CDR2 YYNGEE. CDR3 nucleotide sequence: TGTGCCAGCAGCCCAAGCGGGCAAGCTAATGAAAAACTGTTTTTT. It encodes CASSPSGQANEKLFF.

This clone was counted a single time. The chain couples TRBV19 to TRBJ2-2; D is undetermined. CDR1 is LNHDA, CDR2 SQIVND, per germline (reference sequence). The V end lost 2 bases, the J end lost 3 bases, and 7 bases lay between the germline ends. The CDR3 loop spans 14 amino acids. This chain's CDR3 is CASSILADTGELFF. CDR3 in DNA: TGTGCCAGTAGTATATTGGCCGACACCGGGGAGCTGTTTTTT.

The chain employs TRBV11-2 and TRBJ2-7; tentative D call: TRBD1 (6 bases). The V gene's germline CDR1 is SGHAT and CDR2 FQNNGV. V dropped 6 bases and J dropped 3 bases, with 15 bases sitting between them. This CDR3 comprises 14 residues. CDR3 amino acids: CASSRDTGFYEQYF. CDR3 nucleotide sequence: TGTGCCAGCAGTCGGGACACCGGTTTCTACGAGCAGTACTTC.

The chain employs TRBV5-1 and TRBJ2-5; perhaps D is TRBD1 or TRBD2 (6 bases each). V was clipped by 4 bases and J by 2 bases, with 18 bases between them. CDR1 is SGHRS, CDR2 YFSETQ, per germline. This CDR3 has 16 residues. DNA of the CDR3: TGCGCCAGCAGCCTAACTGGAAGGGGGGAGCAAGAGACCCAGTACTTC. This encodes CASSLTGRGEQETQYF.

This clone has more than one count but fewer than ten. V usage is TRBV5-1 and J usage is TRBJ2-2, with unresolved D. This CDR3 has 12 residues. CDR1 is SGHRS, CDR2 YFSETQ, per germline. V was trimmed by 5 bases and J by 6 bases, leaving 8 bases between them. The CDR3 coding sequence is TGCGCCAGCAGGGTCCCATCCGGGGAGCTGTTTTTT. Translating gives CASRVPSGELFF. Supplemented by reference TRBV5-1 and TRBJ2-2, the full variable domain reads KAGVTQTPRYLIKTRGQQVTLSCSPISGHRSVSWYQQTPGQGLQFLFEYFSETQRNKGNFPGRFSGRQFSNSRSEMNVSTLELGDSALYLCASRVPSGELFFGEGSRLTVL.

The chain employs TRBV28 and TRBJ1-5; D ambiguous. The germline gives CDR1 MDHEN, CDR2 SYDVKM. V was clipped by 4 bases and J by 11 bases, with 12 bases between them. This CDR3 has 12 amino acids. DNA for the CDR3: TGTGCCAGCAGTTCCCCTCCTGAGGCCCAGCATTTT. It encodes CASSSPPEAQHF.

The rearrangement links TRBV11-2 to TRBJ1-2; D call uncertain. The ends were cut back, 6 bases at V and 4 bases at J, with 18 bases in the middle. The CDR3 is made up of 15 amino acids. In germline, CDR1 is SGHAT, CDR2 FQNNGV. The CDR3 sequence: CASSTPGLLSYGYTF. The CDR3 DNA follows: TGTGCCAGCAGTACTCCGGGTCTTCTAAGCTATGGCTACACCTTC.

This clone appeared a single time. The chain employs TRBV7-3 and TRBJ2-2; the D gene is possibly TRBD2 (6 bases). With 2 bases removed from V and 6 bases from J, the gap between germline ends came to 10 bases. Germline V gives CDR1 SGHTA, CDR2 FQGTGA. The CDR3 has 14 amino acids. This CDR3 is CASSLLGGPGELFF. The CDR3 region has the DNA TGTGCCAGCAGCTTACTCGGGGGACCCGGGGAGCTGTTTTTT.